What follows are 5 T cell receptor beta chains derived from one specimen sequenced in a study of blood T cells in healthy people across ages. Combining a sample-barcoded 5' primer with a J-beta primer mix, a second PCR ran for 7 to 11 cycles. TCRdb reanalysed the 5' RACE reads using MiXCR and keeps one entry per CDR3 protein. The table records 450,000 to 650,000 distinct CDR3 sequences, more than 20% of them present only once. These same data were also listed under a study on T cells of mothers and their children.

Sequenced: blood. The receptors come from a boy younger than 18 in good health.

This clonotype was recorded at least ten times. The V call is TRBV2, the J call TRBJ1-1, with D unresolved. Germline CDR1 and CDR2: SNHLY and FYNNEI. The V end lost 6 bases, the J end lost 1 base, and 6 bases lay between the germline ends. CDR3 length: 12 residues. DNA of the CDR3: TGTGCCAGCAGCCTTACGAACACTGAAGCTTTCTTT. This translates into CASSLTNTEAFF.

This clonotype was seen a handful of times. This chain connects TRBV28 to TRBJ2-5; D remains ambiguous. Germline V gene lookup returns CDR1 MDHEN and CDR2 SYDVKM. The CDR3 sequence is 12 residues long. V was shortened by 5 bases and J by 5 bases, with 9 bases between the two germline ends. The CDR3 nucleotides are TGTGCCAGCAGTCTGGGGTGGGAGACCCAGTACTTC. Its translation is CASSLGWETQYF.

CDR3 amino acids: CASSLAYSRGPNVLTF. For the CDR3, the DNA is TGTGCCAGCAGCTTAGCGTATTCTCGGGGACCCAACGTCCTGACTTTC. The V and J genes are TRBV7-6 and TRBJ2-6; D may be TRBD1 or TRBD2 (5 bases each). In germline, CDR1 is SGHVS, CDR2 FNYEAQ. Trimming took 0 bases from V and 8 from J, leaving 14 bases between them. This CDR3 has 16 residues.

The rearrangement uses TRBV28 and TRBJ2-1, with D perhaps matching TRBD1 (6 bases). With 4 bases removed from V and 2 bases from J, the gap between germline ends came to 9 bases. This CDR3 spans 14 amino acids. Germline V CDR1 and CDR2: MDHEN, SYDVKM. The CDR3 DNA is TGTGCCAGCAGTTACGGACAGACCTACAATGAGCAGTTCTTC. It translates to CASSYGQTYNEQFF.

The gene calls are TRBV19 and TRBJ1-1, with 7 bases aligning to TRBD1. Looked up from germline, CDR1 is LNHDA and CDR2 is SQIVND (reference sequence). Unmatched junction bases numbered 6, after V lost 5 bases and J lost 0 bases. This CDR3 contains 15 residues. CDR3 residues: CASSFTGTVNTEAFF. The CDR3, as DNA: TGTGCCAGTAGTTTTACCGGGACAGTGAACACTGAAGCTTTCTTT. The full variable domain, rest sourced from reference TRBV19 and TRBJ1-1, is DGGITQSPKYLFRKEGQNVTLSCEQNLNHDAMYWYRQDPGQGLRLIYYSQIVNDFQKGDIAEGYSVSREKKESFPLTVTSAQKNPTAFYLCASSFTGTVNTEAFFGQGTRLTVV.